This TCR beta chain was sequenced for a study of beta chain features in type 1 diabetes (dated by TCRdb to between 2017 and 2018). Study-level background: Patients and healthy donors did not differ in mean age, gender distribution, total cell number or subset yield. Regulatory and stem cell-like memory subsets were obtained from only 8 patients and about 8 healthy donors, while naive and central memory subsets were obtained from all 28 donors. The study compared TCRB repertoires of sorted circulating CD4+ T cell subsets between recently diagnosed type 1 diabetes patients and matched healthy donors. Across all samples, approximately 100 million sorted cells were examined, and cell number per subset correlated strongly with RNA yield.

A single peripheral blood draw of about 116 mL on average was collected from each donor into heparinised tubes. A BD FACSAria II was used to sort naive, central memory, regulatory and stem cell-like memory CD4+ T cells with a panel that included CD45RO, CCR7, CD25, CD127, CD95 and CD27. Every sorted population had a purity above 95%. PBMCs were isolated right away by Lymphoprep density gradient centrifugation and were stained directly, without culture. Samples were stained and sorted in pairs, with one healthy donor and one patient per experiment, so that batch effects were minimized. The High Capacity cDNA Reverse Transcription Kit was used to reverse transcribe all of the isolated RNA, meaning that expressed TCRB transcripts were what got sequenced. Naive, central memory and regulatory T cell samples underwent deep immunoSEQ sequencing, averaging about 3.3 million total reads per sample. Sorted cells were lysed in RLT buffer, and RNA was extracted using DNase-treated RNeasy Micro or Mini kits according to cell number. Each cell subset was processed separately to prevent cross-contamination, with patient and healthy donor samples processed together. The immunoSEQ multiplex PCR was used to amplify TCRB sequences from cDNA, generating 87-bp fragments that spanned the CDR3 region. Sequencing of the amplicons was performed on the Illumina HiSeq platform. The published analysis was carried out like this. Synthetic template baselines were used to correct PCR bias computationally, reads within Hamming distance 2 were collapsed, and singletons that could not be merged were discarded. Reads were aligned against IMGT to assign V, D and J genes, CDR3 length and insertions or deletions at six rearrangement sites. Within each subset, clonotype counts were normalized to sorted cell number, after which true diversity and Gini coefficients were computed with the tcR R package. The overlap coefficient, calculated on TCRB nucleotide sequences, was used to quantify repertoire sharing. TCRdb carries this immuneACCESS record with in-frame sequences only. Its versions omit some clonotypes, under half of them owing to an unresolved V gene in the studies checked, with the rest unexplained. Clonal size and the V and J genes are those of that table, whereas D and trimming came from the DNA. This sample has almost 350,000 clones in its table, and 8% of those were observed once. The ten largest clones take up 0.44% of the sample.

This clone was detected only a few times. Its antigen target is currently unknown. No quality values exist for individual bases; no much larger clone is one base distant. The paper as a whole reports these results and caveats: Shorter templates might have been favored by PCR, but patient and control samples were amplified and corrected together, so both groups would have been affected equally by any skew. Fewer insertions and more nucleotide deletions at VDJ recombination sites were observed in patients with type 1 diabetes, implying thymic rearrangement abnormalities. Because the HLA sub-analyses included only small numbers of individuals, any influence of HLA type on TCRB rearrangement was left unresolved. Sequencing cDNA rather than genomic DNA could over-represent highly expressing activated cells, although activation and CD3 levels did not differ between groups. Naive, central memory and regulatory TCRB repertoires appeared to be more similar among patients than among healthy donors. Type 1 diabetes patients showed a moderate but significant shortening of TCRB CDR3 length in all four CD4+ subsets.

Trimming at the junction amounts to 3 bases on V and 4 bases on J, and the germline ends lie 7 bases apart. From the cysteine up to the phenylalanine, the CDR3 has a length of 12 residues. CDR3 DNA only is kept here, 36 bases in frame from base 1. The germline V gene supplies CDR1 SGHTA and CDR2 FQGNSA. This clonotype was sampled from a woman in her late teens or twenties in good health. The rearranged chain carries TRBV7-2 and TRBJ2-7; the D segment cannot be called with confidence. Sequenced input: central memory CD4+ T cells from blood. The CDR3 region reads CASSFGQYEQYF. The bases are TGTGCCAGCAGCTTCGGGCAATACGAGCAGTACTTC.